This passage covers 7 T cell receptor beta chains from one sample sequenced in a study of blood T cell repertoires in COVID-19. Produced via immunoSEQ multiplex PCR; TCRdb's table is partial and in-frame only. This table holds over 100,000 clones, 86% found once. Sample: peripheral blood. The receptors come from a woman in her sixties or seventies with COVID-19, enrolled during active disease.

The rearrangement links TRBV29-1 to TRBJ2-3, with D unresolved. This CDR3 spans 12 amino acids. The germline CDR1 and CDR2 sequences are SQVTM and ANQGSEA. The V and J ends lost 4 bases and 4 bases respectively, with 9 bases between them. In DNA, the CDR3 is TGCAGCGTTGTTGAGCTCGCAGATACGCAGTATTTT. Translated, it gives CSVVELADTQYF.

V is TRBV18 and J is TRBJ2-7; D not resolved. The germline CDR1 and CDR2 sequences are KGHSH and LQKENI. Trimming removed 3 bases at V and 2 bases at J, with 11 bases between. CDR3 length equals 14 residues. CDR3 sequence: CASSPARGAYEQYF. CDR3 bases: TGTGCCAGCTCACCGGCCCGCGGAGCCTACGAGCAGTACTTC.

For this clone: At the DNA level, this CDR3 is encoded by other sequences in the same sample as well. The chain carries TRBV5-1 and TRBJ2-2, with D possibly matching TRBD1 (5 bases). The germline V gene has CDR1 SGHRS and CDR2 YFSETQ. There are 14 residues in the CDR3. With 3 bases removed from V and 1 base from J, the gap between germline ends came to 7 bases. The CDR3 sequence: CASSSQGNTGELFF. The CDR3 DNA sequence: TGCGCCAGCAGCTCGCAGGGGAACACCGGGGAGCTGTTTTTT.

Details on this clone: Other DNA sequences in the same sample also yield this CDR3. CDR3 coding DNA: TGCGCCAGCAGCTTGCGGGCCGGCGGGGCCTCCTACGAGCAGTACTTC. Residues: CASSLRAGGASYEQYF. This chain connects TRBV5-1 to TRBJ2-7; possible D gene TRBD2, 6 bases. The V gene's germline CDR1 is SGHRS and CDR2 YFSETQ. V was cut by 1 base and J by 0 bases, with 14 bases left in between. The CDR3 spans 16 residues.

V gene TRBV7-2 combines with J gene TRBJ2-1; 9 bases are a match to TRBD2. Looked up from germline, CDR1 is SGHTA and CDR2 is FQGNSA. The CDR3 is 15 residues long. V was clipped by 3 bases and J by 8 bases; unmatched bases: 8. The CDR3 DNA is TGTGCCAGCAGCTTCAATGCGGGGGGGCGATATGAGCAGTTCTTC. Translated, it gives CASSFNAGGRYEQFF.

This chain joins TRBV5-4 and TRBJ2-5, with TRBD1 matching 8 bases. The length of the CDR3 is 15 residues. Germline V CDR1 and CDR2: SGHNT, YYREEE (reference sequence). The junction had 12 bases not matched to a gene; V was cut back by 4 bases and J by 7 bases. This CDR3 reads CASSHRDRTSGTQYF. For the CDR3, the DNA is TGTGCCAGCAGCCATCGGGACAGGACAAGCGGGACCCAGTACTTC. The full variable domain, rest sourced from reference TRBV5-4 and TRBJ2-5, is ETGVTQSPTHLIKTRGQQVTLRCSSQSGHNTVSWYQQALGQGPQFIFQYYREEENGRGNFPPRFSGLQFPNYSSELNVNALELDDSALYLCASSHRDRTSGTQYFGPGTRLLVL.

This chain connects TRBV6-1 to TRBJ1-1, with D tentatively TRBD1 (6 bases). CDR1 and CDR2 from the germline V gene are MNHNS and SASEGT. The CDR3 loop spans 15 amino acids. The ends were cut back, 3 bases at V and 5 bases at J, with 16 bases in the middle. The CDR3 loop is CASSDVLGARTEAFF. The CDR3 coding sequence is TGTGCCAGCAGTGATGTGCTGGGGGCAAGGACTGAAGCTTTCTTT.